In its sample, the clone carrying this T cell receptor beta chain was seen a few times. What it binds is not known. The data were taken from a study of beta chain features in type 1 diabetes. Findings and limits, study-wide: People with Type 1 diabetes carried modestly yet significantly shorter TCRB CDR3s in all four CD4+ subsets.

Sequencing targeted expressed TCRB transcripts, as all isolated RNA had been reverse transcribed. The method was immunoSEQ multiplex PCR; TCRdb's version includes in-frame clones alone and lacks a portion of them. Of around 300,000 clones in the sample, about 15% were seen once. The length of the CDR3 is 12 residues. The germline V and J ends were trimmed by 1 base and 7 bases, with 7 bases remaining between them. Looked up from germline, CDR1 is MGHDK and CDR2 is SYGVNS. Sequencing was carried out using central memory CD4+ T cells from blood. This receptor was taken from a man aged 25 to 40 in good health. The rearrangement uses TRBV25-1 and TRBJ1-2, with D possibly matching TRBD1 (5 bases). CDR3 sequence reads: CASSESGLGYTF. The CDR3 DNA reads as TGTGCCAGCAGTGAATCAGGGCTTGGCTACACCTTC.